This TCR beta chain is from a study of blood T cell repertoires in COVID-19. Study overall: Italy, Spain and the United States were the sources of the convalescent and acute COVID-19 samples. Sources were T cells, B-cell-depleted T cells, or PBMCs; the material itself was cDNA or gDNA.

This clone was counted a few times. Germline V gene sequence: CDR1 SGHAT, CDR2 FQNNGV. The CDR3 is 13 amino acids. Trimming removed 0 bases from V and 6 bases from J, with 9 bases in between. Clones were read by immunoSEQ multiplex PCR, and TCRdb kept only the in-frame ones, dropping some. The sample yields 410,000 or so clones, 86% seen once. J is TRBJ2-7 and V is TRBV11-2, with D tentatively TRBD2 (5 bases). The receptor's source is a woman between 25 and 40 years old with active or convalescent COVID-19. The material sequenced was peripheral blood. CDR3 nucleotide sequence: TGTGCCAGCAGCTTAGATCGGGGTGCCGAGCAGTACTTC. Protein product: CASSLDRGAEQYF.